Sequencing of this T cell receptor (beta chain) was carried out in a study of blood T cell repertoires in COVID-19. Assay: immunoSEQ multiplex PCR; the TCRdb copy retains only in-frame clones and omits some. Found here are about 220,000 clones, approximately 85% of them singletons; the top ten hold more than 2%. CDR3 length equals 14 residues. J lost 8 bases, V lost 6 bases, and 6 bases had no gene match. Germline-derived CDR1 and CDR2 are SEHNR and FQNEAQ (reference sequence). The specimen was peripheral blood. The rearrangement uses TRBV7-9 and TRBJ1-4; 10 bases agree with TRBD1. The sequence was obtained from an older woman with COVID-19, enrolled during active disease. CDR3 amino acids: CASSRDRGFEKLFF. CDR3 nucleotides: TGTGCCAGCAGTCGGGACAGGGGTTTCGAAAAACTGTTTTTT. Looking up the rest from reference TRBV7-9 and TRBJ1-4 gives the full variable domain: DTGVSQNPRHKITKRGQNVTFRCDPISEHNRLYWYRQTLGQGPEFLTYFQNEAQLEKSRLLSDRFSAERPKGSFSTLEIQRTEQGDSAMYLCASSRDRGFEKLFFGSGTQLSVL.